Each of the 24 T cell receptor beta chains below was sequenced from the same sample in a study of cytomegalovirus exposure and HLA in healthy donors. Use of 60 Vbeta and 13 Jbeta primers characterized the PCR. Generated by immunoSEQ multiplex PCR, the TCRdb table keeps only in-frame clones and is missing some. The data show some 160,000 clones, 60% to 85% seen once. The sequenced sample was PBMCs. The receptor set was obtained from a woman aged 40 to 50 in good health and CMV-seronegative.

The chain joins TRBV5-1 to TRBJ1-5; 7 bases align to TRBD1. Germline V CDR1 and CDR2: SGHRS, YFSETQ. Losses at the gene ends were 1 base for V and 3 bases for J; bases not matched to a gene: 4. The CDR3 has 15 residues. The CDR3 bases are TGCGCCAGCAGCTTGAGAGGGGGCAACAATCAGCCCCAGCATTTT. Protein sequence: CASSLRGGNNQPQHF. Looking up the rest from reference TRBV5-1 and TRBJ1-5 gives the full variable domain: KAGVTQTPRYLIKTRGQQVTLSCSPISGHRSVSWYQQTPGQGLQFLFEYFSETQRNKGNFPGRFSGRQFSNSRSEMNVSTLELGDSALYLCASSLRGGNNQPQHFGDGTRLSIL.

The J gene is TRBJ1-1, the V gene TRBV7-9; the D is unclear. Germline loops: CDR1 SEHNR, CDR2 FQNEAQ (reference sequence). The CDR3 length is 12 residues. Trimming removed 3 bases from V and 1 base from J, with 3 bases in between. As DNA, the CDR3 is TGTGCCAGCAGCTTTAGGAACACTGAAGCTTTCTTT. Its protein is CASSFRNTEAFF.

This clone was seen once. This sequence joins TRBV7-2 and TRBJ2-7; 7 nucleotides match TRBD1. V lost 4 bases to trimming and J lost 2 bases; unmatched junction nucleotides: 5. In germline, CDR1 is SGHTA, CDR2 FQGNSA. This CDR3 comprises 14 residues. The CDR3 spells CASSSRQGPYEQYF. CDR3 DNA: TGTGCCAGCAGCTCCAGACAGGGACCCTACGAGCAGTACTTC.

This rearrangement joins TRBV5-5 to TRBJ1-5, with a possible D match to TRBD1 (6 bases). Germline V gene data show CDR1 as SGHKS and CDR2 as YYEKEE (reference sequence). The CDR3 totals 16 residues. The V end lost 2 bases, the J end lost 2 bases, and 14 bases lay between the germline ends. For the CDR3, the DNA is TGTGCCAGCAGCTTTACGGGGGGGCGAGGCAATCAGCCCCAGCATTTT. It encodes CASSFTGGRGNQPQHF.

In DNA form, the CDR3 reads TGTGCCATCAGTGAGGAGGGTCCCCTTAGCTCCTACGAGCAGTACTTC. Its protein is CAISEEGPLSSYEQYF. This rearrangement joins TRBV10-3 to TRBJ2-7, with D possibly TRBD2 on 5 matching bases. This CDR3 comprises 16 residues. The germline CDR1 and CDR2 sequences are ENHRY and SYGVKD. Between the trimmed V and J ends, which lost 2 bases and 0 bases, there was a span of 14 bases.

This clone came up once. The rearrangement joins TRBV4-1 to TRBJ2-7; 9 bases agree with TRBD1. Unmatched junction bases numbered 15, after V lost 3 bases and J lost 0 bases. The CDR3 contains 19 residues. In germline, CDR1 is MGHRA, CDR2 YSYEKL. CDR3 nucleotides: TGCGCCAGCAGCCAGGTAGCTTCCGGGACAGGGATGTTCTCCTACGAGCAGTACTTC. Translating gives CASSQVASGTGMFSYEQYF.

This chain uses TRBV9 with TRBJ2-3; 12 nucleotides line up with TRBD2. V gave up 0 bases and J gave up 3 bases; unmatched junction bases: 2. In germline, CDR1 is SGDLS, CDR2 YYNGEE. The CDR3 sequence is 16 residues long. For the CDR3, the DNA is TGTGCCAGCAGCGTAGGAACTAGCGGGGGGACAGATACGCAGTATTTT. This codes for CASSVGTSGGTDTQYF.

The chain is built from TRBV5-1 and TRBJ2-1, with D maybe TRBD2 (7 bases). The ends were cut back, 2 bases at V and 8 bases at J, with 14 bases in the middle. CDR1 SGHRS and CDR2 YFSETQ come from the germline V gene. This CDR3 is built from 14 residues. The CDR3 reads CASSLGGAIDEQFF. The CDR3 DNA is TGCGCCAGCAGCTTAGGGGGGGCGATCGATGAGCAGTTCTTC.

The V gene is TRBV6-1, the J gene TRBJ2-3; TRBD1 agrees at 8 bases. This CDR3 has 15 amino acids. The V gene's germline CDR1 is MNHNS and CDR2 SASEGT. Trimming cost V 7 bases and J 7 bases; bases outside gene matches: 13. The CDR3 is CASNPRGQGTHTQYF. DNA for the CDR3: TGTGCCAGCAACCCTCGAGGACAGGGCACCCATACGCAGTATTTT.

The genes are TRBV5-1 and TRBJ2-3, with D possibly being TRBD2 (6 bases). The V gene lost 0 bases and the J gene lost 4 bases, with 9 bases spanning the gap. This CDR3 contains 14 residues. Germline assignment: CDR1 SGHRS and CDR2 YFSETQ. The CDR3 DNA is TGCGCCAGCAGCTTGGGGGAGGTCTCAGATACGCAGTATTTT. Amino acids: CASSLGEVSDTQYF.

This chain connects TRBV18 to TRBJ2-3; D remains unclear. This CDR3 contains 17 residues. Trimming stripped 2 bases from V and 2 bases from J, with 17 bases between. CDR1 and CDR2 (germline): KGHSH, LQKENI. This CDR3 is CASSPSPVNSNTDTQYF. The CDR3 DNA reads TGTGCCAGCTCACCATCGCCGGTAAATTCGAACACAGATACGCAGTATTTT.

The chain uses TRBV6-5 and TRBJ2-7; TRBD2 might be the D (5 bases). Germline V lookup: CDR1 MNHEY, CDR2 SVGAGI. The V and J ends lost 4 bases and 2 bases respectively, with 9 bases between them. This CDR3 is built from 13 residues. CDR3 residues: CASSLRGPYEQYF. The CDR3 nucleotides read TGTGCCAGCAGTTTACGGGGTCCCTACGAGCAGTACTTC.

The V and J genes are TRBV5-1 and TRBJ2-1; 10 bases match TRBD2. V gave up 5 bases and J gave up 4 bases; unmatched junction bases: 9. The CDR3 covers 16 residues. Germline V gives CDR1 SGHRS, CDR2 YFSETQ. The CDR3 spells CASSRGLAGDYNEQFF. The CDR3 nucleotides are TGCGCCAGCAGTAGGGGGCTAGCGGGGGATTACAATGAGCAGTTCTTC. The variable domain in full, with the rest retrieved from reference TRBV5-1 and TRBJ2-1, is KAGVTQTPRYLIKTRGQQVTLSCSPISGHRSVSWYQQTPGQGLQFLFEYFSETQRNKGNFPGRFSGRQFSNSRSEMNVSTLELGDSALYLCASSRGLAGDYNEQFFGPGTRLTVL.

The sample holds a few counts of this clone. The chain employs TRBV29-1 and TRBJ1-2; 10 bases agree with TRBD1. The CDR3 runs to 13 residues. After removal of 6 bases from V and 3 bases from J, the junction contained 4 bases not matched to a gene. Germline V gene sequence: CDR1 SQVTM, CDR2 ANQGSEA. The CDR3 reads CSVWTGGDYGYTF. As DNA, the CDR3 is TGCAGCGTCTGGACAGGGGGGGACTATGGCTACACCTTC.

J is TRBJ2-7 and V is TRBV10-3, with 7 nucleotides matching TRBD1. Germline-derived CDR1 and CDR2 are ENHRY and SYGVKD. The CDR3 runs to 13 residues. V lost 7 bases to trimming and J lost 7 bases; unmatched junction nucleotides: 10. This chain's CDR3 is CAIKWTGATEQYF. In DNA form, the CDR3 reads TGTGCCATCAAGTGGACAGGTGCAACAGAGCAGTACTTC.

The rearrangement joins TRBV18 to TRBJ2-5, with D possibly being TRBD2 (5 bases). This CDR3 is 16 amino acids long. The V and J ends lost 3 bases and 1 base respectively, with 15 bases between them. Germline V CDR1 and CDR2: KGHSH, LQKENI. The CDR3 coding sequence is TGTGCCAGCTCACCCTCCTCTGGCGGGCCCCAAGAGACCCAGTACTTC. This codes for CASSPSSGGPQETQYF.

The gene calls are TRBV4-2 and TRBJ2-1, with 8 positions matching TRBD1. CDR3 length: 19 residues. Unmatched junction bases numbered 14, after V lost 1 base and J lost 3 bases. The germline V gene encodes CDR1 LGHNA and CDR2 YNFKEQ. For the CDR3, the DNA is TGTGCCAGCAGCCAAGGACTATCTCAGGGGGCCCTAATCTACAATGAGCAGTTCTTC. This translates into CASSQGLSQGALIYNEQFF.

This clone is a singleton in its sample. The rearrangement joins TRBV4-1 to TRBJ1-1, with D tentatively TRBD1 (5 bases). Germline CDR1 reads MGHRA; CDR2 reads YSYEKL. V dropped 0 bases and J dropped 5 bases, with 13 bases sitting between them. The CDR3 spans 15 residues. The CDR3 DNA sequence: TGCGCCAGCAGCCAAGAAGCGGGGGTTTGGACTGAAGCTTTCTTT. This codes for CASSQEAGVWTEAFF.

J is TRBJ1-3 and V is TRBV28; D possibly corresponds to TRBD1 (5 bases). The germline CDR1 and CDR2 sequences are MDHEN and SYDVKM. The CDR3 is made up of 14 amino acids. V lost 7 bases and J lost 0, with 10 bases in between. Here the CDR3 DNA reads TGTGCCAGCAACGGGGGATACTCTGGAAACACCATATATTTT. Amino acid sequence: CASNGGYSGNTIYF.

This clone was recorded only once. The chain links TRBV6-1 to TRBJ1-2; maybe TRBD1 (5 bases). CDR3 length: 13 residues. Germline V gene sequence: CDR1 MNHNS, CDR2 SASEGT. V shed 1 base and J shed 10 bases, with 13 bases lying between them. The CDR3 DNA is TGTGCCAGCAGTGAAGACGTACAGGATGACTACACCTTC. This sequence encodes CASSEDVQDDYTF.

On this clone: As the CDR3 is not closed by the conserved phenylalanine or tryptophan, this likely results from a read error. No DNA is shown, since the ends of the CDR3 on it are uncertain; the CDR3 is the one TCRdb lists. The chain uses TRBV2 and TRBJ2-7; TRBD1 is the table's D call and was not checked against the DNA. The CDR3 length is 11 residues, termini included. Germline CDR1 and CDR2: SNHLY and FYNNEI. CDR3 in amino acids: CASSEQGGAGT.

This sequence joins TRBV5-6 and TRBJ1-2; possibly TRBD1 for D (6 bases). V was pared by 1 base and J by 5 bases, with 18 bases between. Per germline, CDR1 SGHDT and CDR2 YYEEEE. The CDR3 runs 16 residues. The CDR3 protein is CASSLNTGRIVYGYTF. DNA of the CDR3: TGTGCCAGCAGCTTGAATACAGGGCGAATAGTATATGGCTACACCTTC. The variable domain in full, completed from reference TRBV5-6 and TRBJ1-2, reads DAGVTQSPTHLIKTRGQQVTLRCSPKSGHDTVSWYQQALGQGPQFIFQYYEEEERQRGNFPDRFSGHQFPNYSSELNVNALLLGDSALYLCASSLNTGRIVYGYTFGSGTRLTVV.

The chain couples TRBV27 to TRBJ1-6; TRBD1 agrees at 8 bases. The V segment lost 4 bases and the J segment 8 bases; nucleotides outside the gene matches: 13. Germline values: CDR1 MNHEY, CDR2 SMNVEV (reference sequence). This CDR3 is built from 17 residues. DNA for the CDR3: TGTGCCAGCAGTTCCCCCGGCCGAGGCAGGGGGCATTCACCCCTCCACTTT. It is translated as CASSSPGRGRGHSPLHF.

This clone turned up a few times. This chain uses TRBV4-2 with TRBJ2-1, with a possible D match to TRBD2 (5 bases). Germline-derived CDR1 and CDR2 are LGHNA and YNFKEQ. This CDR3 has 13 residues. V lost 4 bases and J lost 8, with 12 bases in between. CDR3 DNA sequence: TGTGCCAGCAGCCTCAGCGGACGGGATGAGCAGTTCTTC. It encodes CASSLSGRDEQFF.